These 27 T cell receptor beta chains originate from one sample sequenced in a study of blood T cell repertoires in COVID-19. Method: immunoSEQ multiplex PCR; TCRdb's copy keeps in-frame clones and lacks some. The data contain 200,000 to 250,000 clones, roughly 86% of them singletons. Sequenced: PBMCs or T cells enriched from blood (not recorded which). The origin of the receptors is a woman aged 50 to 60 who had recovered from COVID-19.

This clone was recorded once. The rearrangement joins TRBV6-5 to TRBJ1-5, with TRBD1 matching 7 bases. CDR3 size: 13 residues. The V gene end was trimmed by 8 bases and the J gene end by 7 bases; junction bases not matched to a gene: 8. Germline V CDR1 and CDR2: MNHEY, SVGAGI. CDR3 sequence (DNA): TGTGCCAGCGGACTCAACAGGGGACAGCCCCAGCATTTT. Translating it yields CASGLNRGQPQHF.

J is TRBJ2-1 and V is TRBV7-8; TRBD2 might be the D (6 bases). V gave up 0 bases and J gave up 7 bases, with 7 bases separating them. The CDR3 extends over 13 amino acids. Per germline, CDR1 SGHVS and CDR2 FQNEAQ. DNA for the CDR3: TGTGCCAGCAGCTTAGCGCGGGGTAATGAGCAGTTCTTC. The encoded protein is CASSLARGNEQFF.

The CDR3 region is CAPEVQTSSYNEQFF. The CDR3 coding sequence is TGTGCCCCGGAGGTCCAGACCTCCTCCTACAATGAGCAGTTCTTC. This sequence joins TRBV12-5 and TRBJ2-1; a weak D match, TRBD2 (5 bases). Germline CDR1 LGHNT, CDR2 FRNRAP. The CDR3 has 15 amino acids.

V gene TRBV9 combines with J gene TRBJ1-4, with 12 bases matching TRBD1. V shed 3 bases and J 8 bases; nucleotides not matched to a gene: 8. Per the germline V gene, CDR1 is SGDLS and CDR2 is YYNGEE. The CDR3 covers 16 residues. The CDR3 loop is CASSEGDRGRLEKLFF. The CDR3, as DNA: TGTGCCAGCAGCGAGGGGGACAGGGGGCGCTTGGAAAAACTGTTTTTT. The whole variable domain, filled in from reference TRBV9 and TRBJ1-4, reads DSGVTQTPKHLITATGQRVTLRCSPRSGDLSVYWYQQSLDQGLQFLIQYYNGEERAKGNILERFSAQQFPDLHSELNLSSLELGDSALYFCASSEGDRGRLEKLFFGSGTQLSVL.

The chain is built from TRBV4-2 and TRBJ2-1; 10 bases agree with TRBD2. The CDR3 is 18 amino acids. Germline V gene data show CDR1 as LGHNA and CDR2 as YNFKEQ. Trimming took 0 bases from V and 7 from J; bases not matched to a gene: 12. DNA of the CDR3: TGTGCCAGCAGCCAAGATCCTGGGCCTAGCGGGAGACGGAATGAGCAGTTCTTC. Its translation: CASSQDPGPSGRRNEQFF.

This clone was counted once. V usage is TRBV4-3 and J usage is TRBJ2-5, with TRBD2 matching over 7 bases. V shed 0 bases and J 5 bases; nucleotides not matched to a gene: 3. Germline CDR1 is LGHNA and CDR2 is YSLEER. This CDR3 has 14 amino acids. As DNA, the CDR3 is TGCGCCAGCAGCCAAGAGGGGGGGTGGGAGACCCAGTACTTC. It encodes CASSQEGGWETQYF.

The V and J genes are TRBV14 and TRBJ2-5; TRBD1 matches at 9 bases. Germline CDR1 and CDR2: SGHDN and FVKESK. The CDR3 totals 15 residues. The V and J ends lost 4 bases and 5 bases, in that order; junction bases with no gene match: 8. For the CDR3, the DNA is TGTGCCAGCAGCCGTGGGACAGGGTGGTCGGAGACCCAGTACTTC. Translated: CASSRGTGWSETQYF.

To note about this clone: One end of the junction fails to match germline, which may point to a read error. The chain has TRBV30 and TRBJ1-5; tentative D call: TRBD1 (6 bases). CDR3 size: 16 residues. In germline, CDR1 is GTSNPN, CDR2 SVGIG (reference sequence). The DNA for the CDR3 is TGTGCCTGGAGTGTATCGAGGGGGACGGCTAATCGGCCCCAGCATTTT. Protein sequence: CAWSVSRGTANRPQHF.

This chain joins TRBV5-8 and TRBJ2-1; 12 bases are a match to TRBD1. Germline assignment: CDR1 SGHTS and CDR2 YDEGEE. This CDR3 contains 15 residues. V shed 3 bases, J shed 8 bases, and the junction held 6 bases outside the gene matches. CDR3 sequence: CASSWDRGQGDEQFF. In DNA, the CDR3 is TGTGCCAGCAGCTGGGACAGGGGGCAAGGGGATGAGCAGTTCTTC.

CDR3 coding DNA: TGTGCCAGCAGCTTCTACACAGCCTACGAGCAGTACTTC. This translates into CASSFYTAYEQYF. This sequence joins TRBV7-2 and TRBJ2-7, with D uncertain. The CDR3 consists of 13 residues. In germline, CDR1 is SGHTA, CDR2 FQGNSA. V was trimmed by 3 bases and J by 2 bases, leaving 8 bases between them.

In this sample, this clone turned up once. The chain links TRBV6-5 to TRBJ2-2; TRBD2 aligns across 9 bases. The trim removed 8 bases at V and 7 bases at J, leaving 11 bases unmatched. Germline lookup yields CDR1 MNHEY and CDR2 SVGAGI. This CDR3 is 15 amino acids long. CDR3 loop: CASPREGLASGELFF. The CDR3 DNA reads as TGTGCCAGCCCAAGAGAGGGACTAGCAAGCGGGGAGCTGTTTTTT.

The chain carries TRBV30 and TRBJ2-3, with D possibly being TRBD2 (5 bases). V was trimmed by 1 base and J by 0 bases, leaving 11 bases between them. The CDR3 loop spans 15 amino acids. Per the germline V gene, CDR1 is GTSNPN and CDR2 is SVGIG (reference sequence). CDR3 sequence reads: CAWSEGGLSTDTQYF. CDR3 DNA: TGTGCCTGGAGTGAGGGCGGGCTTAGCACAGATACGCAGTATTTT.

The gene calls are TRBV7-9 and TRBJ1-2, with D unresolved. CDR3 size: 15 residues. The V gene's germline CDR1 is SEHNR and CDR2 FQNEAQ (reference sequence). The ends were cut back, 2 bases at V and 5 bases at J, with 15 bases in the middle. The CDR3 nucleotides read TGTGCCAGCAGCTTATTCGGGTCGAGCGGGTATGGCTACACCTTC. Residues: CASSLFGSSGYGYTF.

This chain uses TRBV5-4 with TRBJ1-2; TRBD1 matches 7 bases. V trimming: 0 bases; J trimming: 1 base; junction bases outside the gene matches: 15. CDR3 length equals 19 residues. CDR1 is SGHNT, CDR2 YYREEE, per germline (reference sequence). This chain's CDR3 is CASSLDPRPQGTLNYGYTF. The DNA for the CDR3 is TGTGCCAGCAGCTTGGACCCCCGGCCACAGGGGACCCTTAACTATGGCTACACCTTC.

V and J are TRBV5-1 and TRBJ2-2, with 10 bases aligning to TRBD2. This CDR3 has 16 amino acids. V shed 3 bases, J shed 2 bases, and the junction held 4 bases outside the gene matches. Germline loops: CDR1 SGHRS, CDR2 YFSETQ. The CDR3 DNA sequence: TGCGCCAGCAGCTCGGGACTAGCGATCAACACCGGGGAGCTGTTTTTT. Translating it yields CASSSGLAINTGELFF.

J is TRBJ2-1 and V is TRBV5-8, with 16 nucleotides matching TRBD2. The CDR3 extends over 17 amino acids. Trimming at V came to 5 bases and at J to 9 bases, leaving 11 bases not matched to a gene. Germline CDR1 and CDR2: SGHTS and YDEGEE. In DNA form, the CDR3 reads TGTGCCAGCAGGACAGGTTACGGGACTAGCGGGGGGGCTGAGCAGTTCTTC. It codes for CASRTGYGTSGGAEQFF.

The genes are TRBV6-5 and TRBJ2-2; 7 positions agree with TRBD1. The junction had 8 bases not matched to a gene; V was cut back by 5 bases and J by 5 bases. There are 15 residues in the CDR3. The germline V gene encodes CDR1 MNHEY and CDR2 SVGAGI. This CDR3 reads CASSPWTGPTGELFF. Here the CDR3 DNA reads TGTGCCAGCAGTCCTTGGACAGGACCTACCGGGGAGCTGTTTTTT.

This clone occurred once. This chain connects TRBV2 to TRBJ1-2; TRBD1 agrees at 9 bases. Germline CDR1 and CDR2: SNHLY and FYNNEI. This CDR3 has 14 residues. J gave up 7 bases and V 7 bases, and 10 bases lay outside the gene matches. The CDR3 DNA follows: TGTGCCAGCACTGACAGGGGGTTGGGCTTTGGCTACACCTTC. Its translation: CASTDRGLGFGYTF.

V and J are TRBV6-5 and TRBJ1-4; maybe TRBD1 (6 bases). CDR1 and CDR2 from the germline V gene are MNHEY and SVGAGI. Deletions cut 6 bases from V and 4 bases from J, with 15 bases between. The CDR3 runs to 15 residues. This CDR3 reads CASSLRQAFNEKLFF. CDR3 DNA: TGTGCCAGCAGCCTTCGACAGGCCTTTAATGAAAAACTGTTTTTT.

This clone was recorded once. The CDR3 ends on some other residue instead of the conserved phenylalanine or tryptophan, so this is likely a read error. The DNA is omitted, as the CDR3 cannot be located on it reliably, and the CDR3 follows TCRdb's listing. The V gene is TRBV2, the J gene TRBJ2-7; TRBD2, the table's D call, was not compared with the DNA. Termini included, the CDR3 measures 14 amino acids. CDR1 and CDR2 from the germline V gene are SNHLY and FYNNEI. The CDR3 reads CASKPSRGAERPRL.

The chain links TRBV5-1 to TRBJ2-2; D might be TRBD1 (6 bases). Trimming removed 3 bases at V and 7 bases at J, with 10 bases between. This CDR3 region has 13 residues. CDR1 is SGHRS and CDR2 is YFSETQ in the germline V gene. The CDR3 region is CASSYREGGELFF. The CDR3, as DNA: TGCGCCAGCAGCTACAGGGAAGGCGGGGAGCTGTTTTTT.

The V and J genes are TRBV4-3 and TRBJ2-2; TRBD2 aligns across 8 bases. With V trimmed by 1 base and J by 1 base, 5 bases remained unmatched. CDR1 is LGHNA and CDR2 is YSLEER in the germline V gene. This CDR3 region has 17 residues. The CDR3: CASSQGPGLVNTGELFF. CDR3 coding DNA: TGCGCCAGCAGCCAAGGCCCGGGACTAGTGAACACCGGGGAGCTGTTTTTT.

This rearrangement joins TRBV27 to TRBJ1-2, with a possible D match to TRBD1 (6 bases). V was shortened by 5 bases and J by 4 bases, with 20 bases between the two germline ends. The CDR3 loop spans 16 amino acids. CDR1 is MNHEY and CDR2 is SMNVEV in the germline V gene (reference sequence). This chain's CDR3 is CASSLLQAGGAYGYTF. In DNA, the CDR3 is TGTGCCAGCAGTCTCCTTCAGGCCGGGGGGGCCTATGGCTACACCTTC.

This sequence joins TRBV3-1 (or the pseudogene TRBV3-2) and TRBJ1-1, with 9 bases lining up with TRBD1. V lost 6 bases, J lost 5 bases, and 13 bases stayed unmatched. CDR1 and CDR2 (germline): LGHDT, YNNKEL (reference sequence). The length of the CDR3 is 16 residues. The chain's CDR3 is CASSSLGGTGLTEAFF. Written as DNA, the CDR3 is TGTGCCAGCAGTTCTTTGGGGGGGACAGGGCTAACTGAAGCTTTCTTT.

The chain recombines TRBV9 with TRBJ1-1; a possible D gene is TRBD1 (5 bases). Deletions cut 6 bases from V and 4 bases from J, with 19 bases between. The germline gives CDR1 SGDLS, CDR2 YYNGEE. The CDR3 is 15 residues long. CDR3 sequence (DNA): TGTGCCAGCACCGAAAGCCCAGGGCGAGGCACTGAAGCTTTCTTT. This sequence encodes CASTESPGRGTEAFF.

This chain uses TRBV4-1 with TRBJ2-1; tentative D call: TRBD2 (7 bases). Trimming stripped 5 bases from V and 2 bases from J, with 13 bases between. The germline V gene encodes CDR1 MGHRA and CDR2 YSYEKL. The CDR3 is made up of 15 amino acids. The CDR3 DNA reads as TGCGCCAGCAGCGGACAGACTAGCCCCTACAATGAGCAGTTCTTC. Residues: CASSGQTSPYNEQFF.

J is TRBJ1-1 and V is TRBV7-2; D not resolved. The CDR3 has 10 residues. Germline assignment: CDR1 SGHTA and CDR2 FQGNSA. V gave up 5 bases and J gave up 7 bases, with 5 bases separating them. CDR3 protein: CASSGNEAFF. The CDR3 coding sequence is TGTGCCAGCAGCGGCAATGAAGCTTTCTTT.